This entry lists 26 T cell receptor beta chains sequenced from one sample in a study of shared clonotypes between healthy human individuals. Method: immunoSEQ multiplex PCR; TCRdb's copy keeps in-frame clones and lacks some. The sample has some 2,000,000 clones, over 85% seen once; the top ten hold 0.13%. The sample was naive CD4+ T cells sorted from blood. Subset: CD45RA+ positively selected. The source of these receptors is a man between 18 and 29 years old in good health.

The gene calls are TRBV10-3 and TRBJ2-1; 9 bases map to TRBD1. Germline-derived CDR1 and CDR2 are ENHRY and SYGVKD. V lost 10 bases to trimming and J lost 8 bases; unmatched junction nucleotides: 15. The CDR3 sequence is 15 residues long. The CDR3 loop reads CATQNSGTGLDEQFF. The DNA for the CDR3 is TGTGCCACACAAAATTCCGGGACAGGGTTGGATGAGCAGTTCTTC.

The genes are TRBV10-1 and TRBJ2-2; D not certain. From germline, CDR1 is WNHNN and CDR2 SYGVQD (reference sequence). CDR3 length equals 15 residues. Deletions cut 0 bases from V and 4 bases from J, with 9 bases between. Here the CDR3 reads CASSESKGGTGELFF. The DNA of the CDR3 is TGCGCCAGCAGTGAGTCTAAGGGCGGCACCGGGGAGCTGTTTTTT.

The rearrangement uses TRBV5-6 and TRBJ1-3; TRBD1 might be the D (5 bases). There are 18 residues in the CDR3. Germline values: CDR1 SGHDT, CDR2 YYEEEE. V lost 4 bases to trimming and J lost 0 bases, with 20 bases between them. CDR3 sequence: CASSPPTGTLSSGNTIYF. In DNA form, the CDR3 reads TGTGCCAGCAGCCCTCCGACCGGGACTCTCAGCTCTGGAAACACCATATATTTT.

On this clone itself: In the same sample, other DNA sequences code for this CDR3. V and J are TRBV18 and TRBJ2-3, with 15 bases matching TRBD2. CDR3 length equals 16 residues. Germline CDR1 is KGHSH and CDR2 is LQKENI. Trimming removed 0 bases from V and 5 bases from J; junction bases left unmatched: 0. This CDR3 reads CASSPPGLAGGDTQYF. The CDR3 region has the DNA TGTGCCAGCTCACCACCGGGACTAGCGGGGGGAGATACGCAGTATTTT.

This chain joins TRBV5-1 and TRBJ1-1; maybe TRBD1 (5 bases). CDR1 and CDR2 from the germline V gene are SGHRS and YFSETQ. This CDR3 contains 14 residues. V was pared by 1 base and J by 4 bases, with 11 bases between. CDR3: CASSLLGGGTEAFF. The CDR3 DNA is TGCGCCAGCAGCTTGTTGGGGGGAGGCACTGAAGCTTTCTTT. The full variable domain, its missing parts supplied by reference TRBV5-1 and TRBJ1-1, is KAGVTQTPRYLIKTRGQQVTLSCSPISGHRSVSWYQQTPGQGLQFLFEYFSETQRNKGNFPGRFSGRQFSNSRSEMNVSTLELGDSALYLCASSLLGGGTEAFFGQGTRLTVV.

The chain links TRBV6-5 to TRBJ1-1, with D hard to call. Germline V CDR1 and CDR2: MNHEY, SVGAGI. The CDR3 runs 14 residues. V lost 2 bases to trimming and J lost 3 bases, with 10 bases between them. The CDR3 coding sequence is TGTGCCAGCAGTTACCTGAACTGGGACACTGAAGCTTTCTTT. Its translation is CASSYLNWDTEAFF.

This clone appeared a single time. J is TRBJ1-3 and V is TRBV7-8; D unclear. V was pared by 3 bases and J by 2 bases, with 20 bases between. Germline values: CDR1 SGHVS, CDR2 FQNEAQ. CDR3 length: 18 residues. CDR3 loop: CASSFLPITPVAGNTIYF. The CDR3 coding sequence is TGTGCCAGCAGCTTTCTCCCAATTACCCCGGTGGCTGGAAACACCATATATTTT. Drawing the rest from reference TRBV7-8 and TRBJ1-3, the complete variable domain is GAGVSQSPRYKVAKRGQDVALRCDPISGHVSLFWYQQALGQGPEFLTYFQNEAQLDKSGLPSDRFFAERPEGSVSTLKIQRTQQEDSAVYLCASSFLPITPVAGNTIYFGEGSWLTVV.

The chain combines TRBV5-6 with TRBJ2-1, with 8 nucleotides matching TRBD1. Trimming at V came to 4 bases and at J to 7 bases, leaving 1 base not matched to a gene. CDR3 length: 12 amino acids. The germline V gene encodes CDR1 SGHDT and CDR2 YYEEEE. CDR3 amino acids: CASSRTGNEQFF. CDR3 coding DNA: TGTGCCAGCAGCCGGACAGGGAATGAGCAGTTCTTC.

With regard to this clone: Other DNA sequences in the same sample also yield this CDR3. The CDR3 DNA reads as TGTGCCAGCAGCCCCAGACAGGGAGGGAACACTGAAGCTTTCTTT. It encodes CASSPRQGGNTEAFF. The chain uses TRBV7-9 and TRBJ1-1, with 7 bases lining up with TRBD1. This CDR3 is 15 amino acids long. Trimming removed 5 bases from V and 1 base from J; junction bases left unmatched: 7. Germline-derived CDR1 and CDR2 are SEHNR and FQNEAQ (reference sequence).

The rearrangement uses TRBV7-8 and TRBJ1-2; TRBD1 agrees at 7 bases. Germline V gene data show CDR1 as SGHVS and CDR2 as FQNEAQ. The CDR3 length is 14 residues. V lost 2 bases, J lost 9 bases, and 9 bases stayed unmatched. CDR3 DNA sequence: TGTGCCAGCAGCTTATCGGAGAAGACAGGGAGCTACACCTTC. Translation: CASSLSEKTGSYTF.

The chain is built from TRBV28 and TRBJ2-3, with TRBD2 identical over 7 bases. V dropped 3 bases and J dropped 11; count of bases not matched to a gene: 17. This CDR3 contains 16 residues. Per the germline V gene, CDR1 is MDHEN and CDR2 is SYDVKM. The CDR3 DNA follows: TGTGCCAGCAGTTTCGCGGGAGTCCCAACCAGATACAGGCAGTATTTT. The encoded protein is CASSFAGVPTRYRQYF.

The rearrangement joins TRBV5-1 to TRBJ2-7, with D tentatively TRBD2 (6 bases). The CDR3 has 14 residues. Germline V gene sequence: CDR1 SGHRS, CDR2 YFSETQ. With 0 bases removed from V and 4 bases from J, the gap between germline ends came to 11 bases. CDR3 sequence (DNA): TGCGCCAGCAGCTTGGTCCAAGCGGGTTACGAGCAGTACTTC. As protein: CASSLVQAGYEQYF.

This chain joins TRBV28 and TRBJ2-7; 7 bases are shared with TRBD1. The CDR3 is 15 residues long. J gave up 5 bases and V 7 bases, and 14 bases lay outside the gene matches. Germline V CDR1 and CDR2: MDHEN, SYDVKM. The CDR3 loop reads CASNFVRTGAHEQYF. The CDR3 nucleotides are TGTGCCAGCAACTTCGTCCGTACAGGGGCCCACGAGCAGTACTTC.

The rearrangement uses TRBV18 and TRBJ2-1; D ambiguous. The germline V gene has CDR1 KGHSH and CDR2 LQKENI. The CDR3 is 13 amino acids. Trimming shortened V by 1 base and J by 8 bases, and 9 bases separated the two germline ends. CDR3 in amino acids: CASSPLGFDEQFF. The CDR3 coding sequence is TGTGCCAGCTCACCACTAGGGTTCGATGAGCAGTTCTTC.

The chain recombines TRBV6-6 with TRBJ2-7; no clear D. V was shortened by 2 bases and J by 2 bases, with 7 bases between the two germline ends. Germline V gene lookup returns CDR1 MNHNY and CDR2 SVGAGI (reference sequence). The CDR3 consists of 13 residues. This chain's CDR3 is CASSYVGAYEQYF. The CDR3 nucleotides are TGTGCCAGCAGTTACGTAGGTGCCTACGAGCAGTACTTC.

This clone was picked up one time. V and J are TRBV7-8 and TRBJ1-5; no reliable D call. CDR1 SGHVS and CDR2 FQNEAQ come from the germline V gene. Trimming removed 5 bases at V and 1 base at J, with 9 bases between. This CDR3 is 14 amino acids long. The CDR3 reads CASSTRESNQPQHF. In DNA, the CDR3 is TGTGCCAGCAGCACGAGGGAGAGCAATCAGCCCCAGCATTTT.

The rearrangement joins TRBV6-5 to TRBJ1-3, with D perhaps TRBD1 (6 bases). Looked up from germline, CDR1 is MNHEY and CDR2 is SVGAGI. The CDR3 extends over 15 amino acids. The germline V and J ends were trimmed by 6 bases and 0 bases, with 12 bases remaining between them. The CDR3: CASRAMDSSGNTIYF. The DNA for the CDR3 is TGTGCCAGCAGGGCGATGGACAGCTCTGGAAACACCATATATTTT.

The chain has TRBV28 and TRBJ1-2; TRBD1 is a possible D gene (5 bases). Germline CDR1 MDHEN, CDR2 SYDVKM. This CDR3 region has 13 residues. Trimming pared 6 bases from V and 1 base from J, leaving 9 bases between. The CDR3 protein is CASRRQLNYGYTF. In DNA form, the CDR3 reads TGTGCCAGCAGGCGACAGCTTAACTATGGCTACACCTTC.

In nucleotides, the CDR3 is TGTGCCAGCAGTCCGCAATTCGGCTACACCTTC. It translates to CASSPQFGYTF. The chain carries TRBV28 and TRBJ1-2; D unclear. V was clipped by 5 bases and J by 8 bases, with 9 bases between them. The CDR3 sequence is 11 residues long. Per the germline V gene, CDR1 is MDHEN and CDR2 is SYDVKM.

Worth noting for this clone: Germline is not matched at one junction end, which may reflect a read error. The V gene is TRBV27, the J gene TRBJ2-6, with D possibly TRBD1 on 5 matching bases. The CDR3 runs to 20 residues. The germline V gene has CDR1 MNHEY and CDR2 SMNVEV (reference sequence). CDR3: CASSSPAPGSPPSGANILTF. Written as DNA, the CDR3 is TGTGCCAGCAGTTCCCCGGCCCCCGGGTCTCCCCCCTCTGGGGCCAACATCCTGACTTTC.

The chain has TRBV13 and TRBJ2-5, with TRBD1 identical over 10 bases. There are 14 residues in the CDR3. Trimming cost V 7 bases and J 4 bases; bases outside gene matches: 6. Looked up from germline, CDR1 is PRHDT and CDR2 is FYEKMQ (reference sequence). The CDR3 spells CASKFRDRGETQYF. The CDR3 DNA follows: TGTGCCAGCAAGTTCCGGGACAGGGGAGAGACCCAGTACTTC.

The chain recombines TRBV29-1 with TRBJ2-7, with TRBD1 matching over 9 bases. J was trimmed by 1 base and V by 4 bases; bases with no gene match: 5. The CDR3 extends over 14 amino acids. Per germline, CDR1 SQVTM and CDR2 ANQGSEA. The CDR3 DNA reads as TGCAGCGTTGTCGACAGGGGGGATTCCTACGAGCAGTACTTC. This codes for CSVVDRGDSYEQYF.

V gene TRBV18 combines with J gene TRBJ2-3; 12 bases are a match to TRBD2. The CDR3 length is 16 residues. Looked up from germline, CDR1 is KGHSH and CDR2 is LQKENI. V gave up 3 bases and J gave up 5 bases; unmatched junction bases: 6. The CDR3 protein is CASSPASGRAGDTQYF. Here the CDR3 DNA reads TGTGCCAGCTCACCCGCTAGCGGGAGGGCTGGAGATACGCAGTATTTT. The whole variable domain, remainder taken from reference TRBV18 and TRBJ2-3, is NAGVMQNPRHLVRRRGQEARLRCSPMKGHSHVYWYRQLPEEGLKFMVYLQKENIIDESGMPKERFSAEFPKEGPSILRIQQVVRGDSAAYFCASSPASGRAGDTQYFGPGTRLTVL.

V gene TRBV30 combines with J gene TRBJ2-4; the D gene could be TRBD1 or TRBD2 (5 bases each). The CDR3 is 16 residues long. Trimming removed 0 bases at V and 2 bases at J, with 14 bases between. Germline CDR1 reads GTSNPN; CDR2 reads SVGIG (reference sequence). The CDR3 loop reads CAWSVLEGRPKNIQYF. The CDR3 DNA is TGTGCCTGGAGTGTACTCGAGGGGAGACCCAAAAACATTCAGTACTTC.

The chain recombines TRBV7-2 with TRBJ2-1; 14 nucleotides align to TRBD2. CDR3 size: 16 residues. The J segment lost 8 bases and the V segment lost 0 bases, leaving 3 bases of the junction unmatched. Germline values: CDR1 SGHTA, CDR2 FQGNSA. The CDR3 DNA reads TGTGCCAGCAGCTTAGCGGGACTAGCGGGAGTGCATGAGCAGTTCTTC. Residues: CASSLAGLAGVHEQFF.

The chain carries TRBV29-1 and TRBJ2-1, with D maybe TRBD1 (6 bases). The CDR3 is 14 amino acids. The V end was cut by 4 bases, the J end by 0 bases, with 10 bases between. Germline V gives CDR1 SQVTM, CDR2 ANQGSEA. The CDR3 reads CSVAGVRSYNEQFF. For the CDR3, the DNA is TGCAGCGTTGCAGGGGTCCGCTCCTACAATGAGCAGTTCTTC.